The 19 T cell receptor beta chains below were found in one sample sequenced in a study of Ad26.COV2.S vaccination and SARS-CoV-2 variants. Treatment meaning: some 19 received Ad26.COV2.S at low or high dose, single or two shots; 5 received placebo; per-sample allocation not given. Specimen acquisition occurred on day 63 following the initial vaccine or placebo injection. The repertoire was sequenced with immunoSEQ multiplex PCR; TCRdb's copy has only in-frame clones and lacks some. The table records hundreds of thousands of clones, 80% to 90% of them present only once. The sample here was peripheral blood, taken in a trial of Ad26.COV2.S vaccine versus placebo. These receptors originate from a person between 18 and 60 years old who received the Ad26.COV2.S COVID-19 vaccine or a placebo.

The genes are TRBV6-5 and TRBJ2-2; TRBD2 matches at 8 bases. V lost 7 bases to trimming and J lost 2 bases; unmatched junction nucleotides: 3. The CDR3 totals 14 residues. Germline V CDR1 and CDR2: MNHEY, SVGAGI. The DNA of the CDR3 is TGTGCCAGCATCCGGGGGGGTAACACCGGGGAGCTGTTTTTT. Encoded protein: CASIRGGNTGELFF.

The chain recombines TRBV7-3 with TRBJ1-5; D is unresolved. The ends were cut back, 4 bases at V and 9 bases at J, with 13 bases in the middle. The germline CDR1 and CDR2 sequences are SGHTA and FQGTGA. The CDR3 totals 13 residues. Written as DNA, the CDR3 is TGTGCCAGCAGCTACGACGGTCTGGCGCCCCAGCATTTT. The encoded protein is CASSYDGLAPQHF.

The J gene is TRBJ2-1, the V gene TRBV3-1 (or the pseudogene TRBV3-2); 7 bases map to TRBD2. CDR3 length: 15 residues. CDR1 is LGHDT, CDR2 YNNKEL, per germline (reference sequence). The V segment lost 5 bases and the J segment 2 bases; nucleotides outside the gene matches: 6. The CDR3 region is CASSFTGGTYNEQFF. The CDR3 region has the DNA TGTGCCAGCAGCTTTACGGGGGGAACCTACAATGAGCAGTTCTTC.

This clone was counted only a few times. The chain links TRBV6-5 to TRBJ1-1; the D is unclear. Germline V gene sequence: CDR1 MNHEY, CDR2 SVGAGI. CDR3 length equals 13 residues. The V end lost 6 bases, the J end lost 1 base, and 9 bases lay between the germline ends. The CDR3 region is CASRDLGNTEAFF. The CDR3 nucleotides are TGTGCCAGCAGGGACTTAGGGAACACTGAAGCTTTCTTT.

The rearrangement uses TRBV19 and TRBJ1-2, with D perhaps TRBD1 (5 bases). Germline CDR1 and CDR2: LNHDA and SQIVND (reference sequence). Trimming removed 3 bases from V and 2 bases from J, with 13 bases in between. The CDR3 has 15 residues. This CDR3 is CASSMDRGSNYGYTF. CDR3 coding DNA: TGTGCCAGTAGTATGGATCGGGGGTCGAACTATGGCTACACCTTC.

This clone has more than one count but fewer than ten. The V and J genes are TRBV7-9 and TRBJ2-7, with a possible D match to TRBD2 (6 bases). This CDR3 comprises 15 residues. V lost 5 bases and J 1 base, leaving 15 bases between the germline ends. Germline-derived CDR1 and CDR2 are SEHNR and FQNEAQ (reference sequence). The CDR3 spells CASSRRDLTSYEQYF. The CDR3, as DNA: TGTGCCAGCAGCCGCCGGGACTTGACATCCTACGAGCAGTACTTC.

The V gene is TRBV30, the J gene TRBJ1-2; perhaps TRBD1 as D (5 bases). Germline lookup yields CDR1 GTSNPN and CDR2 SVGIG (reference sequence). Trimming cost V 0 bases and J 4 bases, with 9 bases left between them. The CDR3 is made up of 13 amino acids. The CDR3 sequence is CAWSVGGIYGYTF. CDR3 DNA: TGTGCCTGGAGTGTGGGGGGAATCTATGGCTACACCTTC.

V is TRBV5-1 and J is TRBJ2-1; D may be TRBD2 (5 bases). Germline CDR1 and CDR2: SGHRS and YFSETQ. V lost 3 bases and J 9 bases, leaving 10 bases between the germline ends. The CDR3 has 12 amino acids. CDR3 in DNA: TGCGCCAGCAGCTCCCCGAGCGGTGAGCAGTTCTTC. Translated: CASSSPSGEQFF.

This chain's CDR3 is CASSPLRLSPTLHF. The CDR3 DNA is TGTGCCAGCAGTCCGTTAAGGCTATCACCCACCCTCCACTTT. The chain links TRBV6-5 to TRBJ1-6; D is undetermined. The germline V gene has CDR1 MNHEY and CDR2 SVGAGI. The CDR3 has 14 amino acids. The V gene lost 5 bases and the J gene lost 14 bases, with 19 bases spanning the gap.

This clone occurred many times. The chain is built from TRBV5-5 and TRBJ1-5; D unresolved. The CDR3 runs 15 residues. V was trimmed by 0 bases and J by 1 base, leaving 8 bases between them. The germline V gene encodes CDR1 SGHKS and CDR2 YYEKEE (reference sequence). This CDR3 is CASSLGVTSNQPQHF. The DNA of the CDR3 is TGTGCCAGCAGCTTGGGTGTTACCAGCAATCAGCCCCAGCATTTT. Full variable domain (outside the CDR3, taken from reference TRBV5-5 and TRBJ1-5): DAGVTQSPTHLIKTRGQQVTLRCSPISGHKSVSWYQQVLGQGPQFIFQYYEKEERGRGNFPDRFSARQFPNYSSELNVNALLLGDSALYLCASSLGVTSNQPQHFGDGTRLSIL.

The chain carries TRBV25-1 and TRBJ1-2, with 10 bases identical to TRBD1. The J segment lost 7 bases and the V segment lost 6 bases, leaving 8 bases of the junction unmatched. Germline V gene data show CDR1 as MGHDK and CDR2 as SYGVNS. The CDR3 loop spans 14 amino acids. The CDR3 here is CASSADRGYAGYTF. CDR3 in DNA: TGTGCCAGCAGCGCGGACAGGGGGTATGCTGGCTACACCTTC.

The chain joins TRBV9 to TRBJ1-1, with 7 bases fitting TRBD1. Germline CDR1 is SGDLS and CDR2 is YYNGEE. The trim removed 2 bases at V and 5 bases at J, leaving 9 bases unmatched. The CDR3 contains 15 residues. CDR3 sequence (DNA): TGTGCCAGCAGCGTGAGAGGGGGCCAGGGGACTGAAGCTTTCTTT. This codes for CASSVRGGQGTEAFF.

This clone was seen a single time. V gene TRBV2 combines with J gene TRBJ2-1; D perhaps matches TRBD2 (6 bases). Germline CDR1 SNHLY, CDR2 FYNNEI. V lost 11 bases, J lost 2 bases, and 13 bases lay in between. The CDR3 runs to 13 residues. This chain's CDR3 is CASHGTPYNEQFF. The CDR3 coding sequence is TGTGCCTCCCATGGGACTCCCTACAATGAGCAGTTCTTC.

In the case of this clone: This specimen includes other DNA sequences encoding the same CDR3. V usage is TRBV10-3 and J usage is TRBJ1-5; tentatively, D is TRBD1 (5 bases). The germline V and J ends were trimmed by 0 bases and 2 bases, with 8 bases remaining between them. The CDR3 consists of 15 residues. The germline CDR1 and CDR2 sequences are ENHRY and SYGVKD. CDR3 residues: CAISESGAGNQPQHF. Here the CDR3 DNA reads TGTGCCATCAGTGAGTCAGGGGCTGGCAATCAGCCCCAGCATTTT.

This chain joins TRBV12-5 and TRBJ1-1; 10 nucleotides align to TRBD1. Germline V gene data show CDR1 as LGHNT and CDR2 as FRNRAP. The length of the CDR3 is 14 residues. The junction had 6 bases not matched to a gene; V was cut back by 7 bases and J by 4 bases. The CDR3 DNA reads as TGTGCTAGTGTTTTTGGACAGGGGGGCACTGAAGCTTTCTTT. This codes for CASVFGQGGTEAFF.

The CDR3 region is CASSYPQGNNYGYTF. The CDR3 DNA is TGTGCCAGCAGTTACCCACAGGGGAACAACTATGGCTACACCTTC. The J gene is TRBJ1-2, the V gene TRBV6-5; 7 bases map to TRBD1. The junction had 5 bases not matched to a gene; V was cut back by 2 bases and J by 2 bases. This CDR3 comprises 15 residues. CDR1 is MNHEY, CDR2 SVGAGI, per germline.

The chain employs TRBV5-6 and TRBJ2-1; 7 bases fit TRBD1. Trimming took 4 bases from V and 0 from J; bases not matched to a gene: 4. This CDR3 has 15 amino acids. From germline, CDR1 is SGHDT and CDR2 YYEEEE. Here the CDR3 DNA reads TGTGCCAGCAGCGAGGGACAGAGCTCCTACAATGAGCAGTTCTTC. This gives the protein CASSEGQSSYNEQFF.

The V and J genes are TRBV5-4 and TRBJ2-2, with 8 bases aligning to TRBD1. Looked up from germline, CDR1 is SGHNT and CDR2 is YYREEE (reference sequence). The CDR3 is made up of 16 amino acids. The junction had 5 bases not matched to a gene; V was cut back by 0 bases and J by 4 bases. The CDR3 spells CASSLDPTGVTGELFF. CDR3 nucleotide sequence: TGTGCCAGCAGCTTGGACCCGACAGGGGTCACCGGGGAGCTGTTTTTT.

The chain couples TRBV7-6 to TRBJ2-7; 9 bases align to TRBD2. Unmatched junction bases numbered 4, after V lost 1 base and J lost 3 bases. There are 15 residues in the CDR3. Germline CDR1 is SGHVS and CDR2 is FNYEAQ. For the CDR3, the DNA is TGTGCCAGCAGCTTAGTAGCGGGAGATTTCTACGAGCAGTACTTC. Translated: CASSLVAGDFYEQYF.